The rows below give T cell receptor beta chains drawn from one sample of a study of blood T cell repertoires in COVID-19. Produced via immunoSEQ multiplex PCR; TCRdb's table is partial and in-frame only. The sample consists of around 180,000 clones, around 74% of them appearing once. Source material: peripheral blood. The receptors derive from a woman aged 80 or over with acute or convalescent COVID-19. Both conserved end residues are part of each CDR3. The order of the fields is J gene, D gene, V gene, clone size, CDR3 length, CDR3 DNA, CDR3 protein. D genes are given only for firm matches. The size entry is marked missing in some rows and otherwise reads once, few, many or a size class.

TRBJ2-1 NA TRBV5-6 NA 14 TGTGCCAGCAGTCGCTATGGCGGTCACAATGAGCAGTTCTTC CASSRYGGHNEQFF
TRBJ1-4 NA TRBV27 NA 15 TGTGCCAGCAGTTTAACAGTCAGGGGAGATGAAAAACTGTTTTTT CASSLTVRGDEKLFF
TRBJ2-1 NA TRBV27 NA 13 TGTGCCAGCAGTTTTACTCGAGGCAATGAGCAGTTCTTC CASSFTRGNEQFF
TRBJ2-2 NA TRBV19 NA 16 TGTGCCAGTAGTCACCTCCCGGGACACCTCTCCGGGGAGCTGTTTTTT CASSHLPGHLSGELFF
TRBJ2-7 NA TRBV4-1 NA 17 TGCGCCAGCAGCCAAGATCGCATTAAGGACAGACGCTACGAGCAGTACTTC CASSQDRIKDRRYEQYF
TRBJ1-1 NA TRBV19 few 14 TGTGCCAGTAGTATATCTGGGGCGCGAGCGCAAGCTTTCTTT CASSISGARAQAFF
TRBJ2-7 NA TRBV21-1 NA 15 TGTGCCAGCAGCAAGGTCGGGACAGGGGAATACGAGCAGTACTTC CASSKVGTGEYEQYF
TRBJ1-1 NA TRBV5-5 NA 14 TGTGCCAGCAGCTTGTGGGGTGGGGCCACTGAAGCTTTCTTT CASSLWGGATEAFF
TRBJ2-5 TRBD2 TRBV28 NA 14 TGTGCCAGCAGTTCCGCGGGAGGGGGAGAGACCCAGTACTTC CASSSAGGGETQYF
TRBJ1-2 NA TRBV14 NA 12 TGTGCCAGCAGCCAAGCGGGGGGTGGCTACACCTTC CASSQAGGGYTF
TRBJ1-1 TRBD1 TRBV5-6 NA 14 TGTGCCAGCAGCACGGAGGGGGCAGGAGCTGAAGCTTTCTTT CASSTEGAGAEAFF
TRBJ1-1 TRBD1 TRBV5-1 NA 15 TGCGCCAGCACCACTCAACAGGGGGCTGGCACTGAAGCTTTCTTT CASTTQQGAGTEAFF
TRBJ2-7 TRBD1 TRBV27 few 16 TGTGCCAGCAGTTTCCACCCCGGGACAGGGTGGTACGAGCAGTACTTC CASSFHPGTGWYEQYF
TRBJ1-1 NA TRBV10-3 few 15 TGTGCCATCAGTGAGTCCGCAGGGTTGAACACTGAAGCTTTCTTT CAISESAGLNTEAFF
TRBJ2-7 TRBD2 TRBV4-1 NA 16 TGCGCCAGCAGCCAAGACCGAGCGGGAGAAGGCTACGAGCAGTACTTC CASSQDRAGEGYEQYF
TRBJ2-7 NA TRBV6-1 NA 14 TGTGCCAGCAGTGAATTTACAGGGATCTACGAGCAGTACTTC CASSEFTGIYEQYF
TRBJ2-1 NA TRBV6-2/TRBV6-3 once 12 TGTGCCAGCAGTTCTAATTACAATGAGCAGTTCTTC CASSSNYNEQFF
TRBJ1-2 NA TRBV19 NA 14 TGTGCCAGTAGTACTACAGGAGGGAGCTATGGCTACACCTTC CASSTTGGSYGYTF
TRBJ1-6 TRBD1 TRBV5-5 NA 16 TGTGCCAGCAGCGCCGGGACAGGGTTCGGTAATTCACCCCTCCACTTT CASSAGTGFGNSPLHF
TRBJ1-1 NA TRBV27 few 14 TGTGCCAGCAGTTTATTTACGGGGTTGAGTGAAGCTTTCTTT CASSLFTGLSEAFF
TRBJ2-7 NA TRBV19 NA 16 TGTGCCAGTAGTATAGTAGGTTCGGGAAAATCCTACGAGCAGTACTTC CASSIVGSGKSYEQYF
TRBJ1-3 NA TRBV10-3 NA 17 TGTGCCATCAGTGAGTCGTTGGTTAACAGGGCTGGAAACACCATATATTTT CAISESLVNRAGNTIYF
TRBJ2-5 NA TRBV19 NA 13 TGTGCCAGTAGTATTAGCGGCCAAGAGACCCAGTACTTC CASSISGQETQYF
TRBJ2-7 TRBD2 TRBV27 NA 17 TGTGCCAGCAGTTTGAAAGTAGCGGGAGCGACGACCTACGAGCAGTACTTC CASSLKVAGATTYEQYF
TRBJ2-3 TRBD2 TRBV6-6 NA 13 TGTGCCAGCAAGCGGGAATTAACAGATACGCAGTATTTT CASKRELTDTQYF
TRBJ1-2 NA TRBV28 NA 14 TGTGCCAGCAGTTTAGACAGGCTTGGCTATGGCTACACCTTC CASSLDRLGYGYTF
TRBJ2-5 NA TRBV11-2 NA 13 TGTGCCAGCAGCTTAGGCGGACAAGAGACCCAGTACTTC CASSLGGQETQYF
TRBJ1-2 NA TRBV6-5 NA 12 TGTGCCAGCAGTTCTCTTTTCAGTGGCTACACCTTC CASSSLFSGYTF
TRBJ1-2 NA TRBV28 NA 15 TGTGCCAGCAGCCGTACAACTAACTCCGGCGGTGGCTACACCTTC CASSRTTNSGGGYTF
TRBJ1-5 TRBD1 TRBV9 few 15 TGTGCCAGCAGCCGAGGACAGGGAAGCAATCAGCCCCAGCATTTT CASSRGQGSNQPQHF
TRBJ2-1 NA TRBV14 NA 15 TGTGCCAGCAGCCAGGCCCTGGCGGGACGGGCCGCGCAGTTCTTC CASSQALAGRAAQFF
TRBJ2-7 NA TRBV3-1/TRBV3-2 once 13 TGTGCCAGCAGCCAGGAGGGCATTCACGAGCAGTACTTC CASSQEGIHEQYF